The T cell receptor beta chain described here comes from a study of T cells in Graves' hyperthyroidism and ophthalmopathy. Participants, patients aged 18 to 65, had newly diagnosed hyperthyroidism with a duration under 2 months. Study-level results: Ophthalmopathy prediction by the model preceded onset by a median approximately 6.1 months.

RNA transcripts gave rise to amplified TCR beta CDR3 regions. TCR CDR3 underwent first-round RT-PCR with the HTBI primer set. Each CDR3 protein is one row after TCRdb ran MiXCR on the multiplex PCR reads. The data show 730,000 or so distinct CDR3 sequences, roughly 20% seen once. Per germline, CDR1 SEHNR and CDR2 FQNEAQ (reference sequence). The CDR3 is 15 amino acids. Trimming shortened V by 1 base and J by 3 bases, and 10 bases separated the two germline ends. As concerns this clonotype: Its target is unknown.

The chain recombines TRBV7-9 with TRBJ1-3; no firm D call. The source of this sequence is a woman between 45 and 60 years old with Graves' hyperthyroidism that later progressed to Graves' ophthalmopathy. Sequenced: blood. In DNA, the CDR3 is TGTGCCAGCAGCTTAGAGGCGGTCAGTGGAAACACCATATATTTT. The encoded protein is CASSLEAVSGNTIYF.